Listed below are T cell receptor beta chains from one sample, sequenced in a study of blood T cell repertoires in COVID-19. The repertoire was sequenced with immunoSEQ multiplex PCR; TCRdb's copy has only in-frame clones and lacks some. The sample includes roughly 190,000 clones, roughly 90% of them seen just once. Sequencing used PBMCs or T cells enriched from blood (not recorded which). Receptors originate from a woman in her 30s who had recovered from COVID-19. The CDR3 runs from the conserved cysteine through the conserved F or W. Each record gives: V gene, clone size, J gene, D gene, CDR3 DNA, CDR3 protein. D genes are given only for firm matches. Only some rows state a clone size, as once, few, many or a class for expanded clones.

TRBV11-1,NA,TRBJ2-4,NA,TGTGCCAGCAGCTCAGGGGTTACCAAAAACATTCAGTACTTC,CASSSGVTKNIQYF
TRBV7-2,NA,TRBJ2-1,NA,TGTGCCAGCAGCCAACGGAGCGGGCAGAACAATGAGCAGTTCTTC,CASSQRSGQNNEQFF
TRBV2,once,TRBJ1-5,NA,TGTGCCAGCAGGGGGGGGACAAGCAATCAGCCCCAGCATTTT,CASRGGTSNQPQHF
TRBV4-1,once,TRBJ1-1,NA,TGCGCCAGCAGCCAAGAAGCGGGAGGGGAAGGAGACACTGAAGCTTTCTTT,CASSQEAGGEGDTEAFF
TRBV2,NA,TRBJ1-1,NA,TGTGCCAGCAGTGAAGCCCCCCCAGGGTTTAACACTGAAGCTTTCTTT,CASSEAPPGFNTEAFF
TRBV30,NA,TRBJ1-3,NA,TGTGCCTGGAGTGTTGGCGGAAACACCATATATTTT,CAWSVGGNTIYF
TRBV11-2,NA,TRBJ1-1,NA,TGTGCCAGCAGCTTGATAGACAGTCCTGAAGCTTTCTTT,CASSLIDSPEAFF
TRBV2,NA,TRBJ1-1,NA,TGTGCCAGCAGTTCTCAGATGAACACTGAAGCTTTCTTT,CASSSQMNTEAFF
TRBV6-5,NA,TRBJ1-2,NA,TGTGCCAGCAGTTACTCACAGGGCAATGGTGGCTACACCTTC,CASSYSQGNGGYTF
TRBV11-3,NA,TRBJ2-7,TRBD2,TGTGCCAGCAGCTTAGCGGGAGGGTTCGAGCAGTACTTC,CASSLAGGFEQYF
TRBV28,NA,TRBJ2-3,NA,TGTGCCAGCAGTTTGGGGAGACGAGATACGCAGTATTTT,CASSLGRRDTQYF
TRBV11-3,NA,TRBJ2-7,TRBD2,TGTGCCAGCAGCAATCGAATAGCGGGAGTACACTTC,CASSNRIAGVHF
TRBV11-3,NA,TRBJ2-7,NA,TGTGCCAGCAGCTTTAGGCGGGACGGCTACGAGCAGTACTTC,CASSFRRDGYEQYF
TRBV30,NA,TRBJ1-5,TRBD1,TGTGCCTGGAGTTCATGGACAGGGGGCCGAGTCGGCAATCAGCCCCAGCATTTT,CAWSSWTGGRVGNQPQHF
TRBV7-9,NA,TRBJ2-7,NA,TGTGCCAGCAGCTTAGACGGGGACACAGATTACGAGCAGTACTTC,CASSLDGDTDYEQYF
TRBV5-1,NA,TRBJ1-1,NA,TGCGCCAGCAGCTTGGAGACGTTGGTCGGGGCTTTCTTT,CASSLETLVGAFF
TRBV4-1,NA,TRBJ2-4,TRBD2,TGCGCCAGCAGCCAAGGCGCGGGGGGGAGAGGAAACATTCAGTACTTC,CASSQGAGGRGNIQYF
TRBV7-9,NA,TRBJ1-1,NA,TGTGCCAGCAGCCTCGAACAGGGCACTGAAGCTTTCTTT,CASSLEQGTEAFF
TRBV5-1,NA,TRBJ2-3,TRBD2,TGCGCCAGCAGACGCGCGGGGGTCGGAACAGATACGCAGTATTTT,CASRRAGVGTDTQYF
TRBV13,NA,TRBJ1-4,TRBD1,TGTGCCAGCAGCACTCGACAGGGCCCCGCAACTAATGAAAAACTGTTTTTT,CASSTRQGPATNEKLFF
TRBV6-5,NA,TRBJ2-3,TRBD1,TGTGCCAGCAGCCTAGACAGGGTCTTAACAGATACGCAGTATTTT,CASSLDRVLTDTQYF
TRBV4-1,once,TRBJ1-5,TRBD1,TGCGCCAGCAGCCAGACAGGGGTAGGGCCCCAGCATTTT,CASSQTGVGPQHF
TRBV6-5,NA,TRBJ1-4,TRBD1,TGTGCCAGCAGTTACCTCCAGGGGGGTGAAAAACTGTTTTTT,CASSYLQGGEKLFF
TRBV13,NA,TRBJ2-7,TRBD1,TGTGCCAGCAGCAGATTTGGACAGGGGGTACGTGAGCAGTACTTC,CASSRFGQGVREQYF
TRBV7-9,NA,TRBJ1-4,TRBD1,TGTGCCAGCAGCCTACGGGACAGGGAGGGACGGGGAACTAATGAAAAACTGTTTTTT,CASSLRDREGRGTNEKLFF
TRBV7-9,many,TRBJ2-2,TRBD2,TGTGCCAGCAGCTCGGGACTAGCGGGAGGAATCGGGGAGCTGTTTTTT,CASSSGLAGGIGELFF
TRBV16,NA,TRBJ2-1,TRBD2,TGTGCCAGCAGCCATGGTTCATACGAGCGGGAGGTTCCTGAGCAGTTCTTC,CASSHGSYEREVPEQFF
TRBV13,NA,TRBJ2-4,NA,TGTGCCAGCAGCTTGGAGGGAGGGGGGAACATTCAGTACTTC,CASSLEGGGNIQYF